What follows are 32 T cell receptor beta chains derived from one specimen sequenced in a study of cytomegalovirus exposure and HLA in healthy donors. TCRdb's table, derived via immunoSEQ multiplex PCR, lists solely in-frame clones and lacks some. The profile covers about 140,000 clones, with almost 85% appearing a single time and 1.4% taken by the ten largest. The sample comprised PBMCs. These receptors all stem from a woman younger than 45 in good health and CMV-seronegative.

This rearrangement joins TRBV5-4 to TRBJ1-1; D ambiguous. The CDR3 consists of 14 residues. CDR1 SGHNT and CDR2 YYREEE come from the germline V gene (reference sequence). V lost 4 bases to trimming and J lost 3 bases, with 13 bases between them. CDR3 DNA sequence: TGTGCCAGCAGCATAGAAAGAGGATACACTGAAGCTTTCTTT. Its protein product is CASSIERGYTEAFF.

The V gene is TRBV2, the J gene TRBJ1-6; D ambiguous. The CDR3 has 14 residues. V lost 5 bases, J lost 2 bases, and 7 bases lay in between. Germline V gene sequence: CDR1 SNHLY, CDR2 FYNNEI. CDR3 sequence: CASSLDTYNSPLHF. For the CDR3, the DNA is TGTGCCAGCAGTCTTGACACCTATAATTCACCCCTCCACTTT. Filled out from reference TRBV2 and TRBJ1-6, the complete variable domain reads EPEVTQTPSHQVTQMGQEVILRCVPISNHLYFYWYRQILGQKVEFLVSFYNNEISEKSEIFDDQFSVERPDGSNFTLKIRSTKLEDSAMYFCASSLDTYNSPLHFGNGTRLTVT.

The CDR3 nucleotides read TGTGCCACCAAAAGGACAGGGGGTAATGAAAAACTGTTTTTT. Its protein is CATKRTGGNEKLFF. The genes are TRBV15 and TRBJ1-4, with 10 bases aligning to TRBD1. The J segment lost 4 bases and the V segment lost 7 bases, leaving 3 bases of the junction unmatched. The CDR3 has 14 residues. The germline V gene has CDR1 LNHNV and CDR2 YYDKDF (reference sequence).

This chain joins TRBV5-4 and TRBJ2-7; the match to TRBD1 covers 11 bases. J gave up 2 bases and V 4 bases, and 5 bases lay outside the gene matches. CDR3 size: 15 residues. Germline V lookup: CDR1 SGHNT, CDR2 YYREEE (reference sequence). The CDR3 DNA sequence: TGTGCCAGCAGCCGCCTGGGACAGGGGGCCTACGAGCAGTACTTC. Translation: CASSRLGQGAYEQYF.

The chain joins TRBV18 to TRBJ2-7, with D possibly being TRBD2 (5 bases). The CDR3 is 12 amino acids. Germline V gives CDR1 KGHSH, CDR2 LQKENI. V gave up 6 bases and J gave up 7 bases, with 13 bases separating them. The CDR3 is CASSPAGVEQYF. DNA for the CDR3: TGTGCCAGCTCCCCGGCCGGGGTAGAGCAGTACTTC.

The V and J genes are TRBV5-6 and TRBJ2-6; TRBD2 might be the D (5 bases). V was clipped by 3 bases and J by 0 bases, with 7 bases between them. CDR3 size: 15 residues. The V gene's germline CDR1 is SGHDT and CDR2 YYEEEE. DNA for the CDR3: TGTGCCAGCAGCTCCGGGGTCTCTGGGGCCAACGTCCTGACTTTC. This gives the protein CASSSGVSGANVLTF.

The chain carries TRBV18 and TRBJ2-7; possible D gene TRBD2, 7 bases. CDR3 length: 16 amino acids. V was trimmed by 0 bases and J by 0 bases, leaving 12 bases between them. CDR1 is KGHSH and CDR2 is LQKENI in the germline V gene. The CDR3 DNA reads TGTGCCAGCTCACCACCTAGGGGGGGGGCCTCCTACGAGCAGTACTTC. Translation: CASSPPRGGASYEQYF.

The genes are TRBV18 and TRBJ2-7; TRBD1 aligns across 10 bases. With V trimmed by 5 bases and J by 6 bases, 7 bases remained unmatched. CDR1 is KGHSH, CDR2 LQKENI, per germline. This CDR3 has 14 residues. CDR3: CASSVGTGAPEQYF. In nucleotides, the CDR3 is TGTGCCAGCTCAGTAGGGACAGGGGCGCCCGAGCAGTACTTC.

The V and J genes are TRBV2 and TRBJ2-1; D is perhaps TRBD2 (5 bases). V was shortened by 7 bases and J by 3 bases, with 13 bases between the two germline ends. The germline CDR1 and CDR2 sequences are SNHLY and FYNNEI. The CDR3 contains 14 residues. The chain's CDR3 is CASTPGEGYNEQFF. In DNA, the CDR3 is TGTGCCAGCACCCCCGGGGAAGGCTACAATGAGCAGTTCTTC.

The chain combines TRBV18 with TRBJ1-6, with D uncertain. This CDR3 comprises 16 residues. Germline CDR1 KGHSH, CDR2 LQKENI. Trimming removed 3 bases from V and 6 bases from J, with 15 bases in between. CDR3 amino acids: CASSPPGGTLNSPLHF. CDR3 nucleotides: TGTGCCAGCTCACCCCCGGGTGGCACTCTTAATTCACCCCTCCACTTT.

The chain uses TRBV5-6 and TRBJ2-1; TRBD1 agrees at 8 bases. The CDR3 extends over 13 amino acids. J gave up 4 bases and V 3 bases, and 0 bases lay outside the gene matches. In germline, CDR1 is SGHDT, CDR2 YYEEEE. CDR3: CASSWTGYNEQFF. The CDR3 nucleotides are TGTGCCAGCAGCTGGACAGGGTACAATGAGCAGTTCTTC.

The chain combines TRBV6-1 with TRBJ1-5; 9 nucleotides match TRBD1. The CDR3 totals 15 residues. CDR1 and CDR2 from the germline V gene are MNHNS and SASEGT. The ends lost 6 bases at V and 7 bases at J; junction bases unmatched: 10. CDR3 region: CASRDPGQGGQPQHF. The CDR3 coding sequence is TGTGCCAGCAGGGATCCGGGACAGGGCGGCCAGCCCCAGCATTTT.

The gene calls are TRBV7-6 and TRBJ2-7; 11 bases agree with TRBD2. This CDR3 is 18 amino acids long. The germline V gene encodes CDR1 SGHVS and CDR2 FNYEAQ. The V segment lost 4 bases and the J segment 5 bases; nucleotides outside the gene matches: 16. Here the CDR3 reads CASSSSPVAGGPVDEQYF. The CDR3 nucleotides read TGTGCCAGCAGCTCCTCCCCGGTAGCGGGGGGGCCTGTGGACGAGCAGTACTTC. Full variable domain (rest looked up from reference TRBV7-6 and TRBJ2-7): GAGVSQSPRYKVTKRGQDVALRCDPISGHVSLYWYRQALGQGPEFLTYFNYEAQQDKSGLPNDRFSAERPEGSISTLTIQRTEQRDSAMYRCASSSSPVAGGPVDEQYFGPGTRLTVT.

CDR3 protein: CASSAGQGASLRQFF. CDR3 DNA: TGTGCCAGCAGCGCCGGACAGGGGGCGTCCCTAAGGCAGTTCTTC. The rearrangement uses TRBV7-8 and TRBJ2-1, with TRBD1 matching over 11 bases. After removal of 5 bases from V and 12 bases from J, the junction contained 12 bases not matched to a gene. The CDR3 totals 15 residues. Germline-derived CDR1 and CDR2 are SGHVS and FQNEAQ.

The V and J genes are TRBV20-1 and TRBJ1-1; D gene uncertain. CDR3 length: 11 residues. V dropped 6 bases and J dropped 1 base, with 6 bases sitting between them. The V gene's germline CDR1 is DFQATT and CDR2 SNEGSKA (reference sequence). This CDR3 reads CSAYRNTEAFF. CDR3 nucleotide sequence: TGCAGTGCGTACAGGAACACTGAAGCTTTCTTT.

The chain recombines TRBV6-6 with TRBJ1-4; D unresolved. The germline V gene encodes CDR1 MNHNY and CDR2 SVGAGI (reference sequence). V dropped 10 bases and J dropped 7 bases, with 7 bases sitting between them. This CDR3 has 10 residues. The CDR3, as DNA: TGTGCCACCCGAGGTGAAAAACTGTTTTTT. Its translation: CATRGEKLFF.

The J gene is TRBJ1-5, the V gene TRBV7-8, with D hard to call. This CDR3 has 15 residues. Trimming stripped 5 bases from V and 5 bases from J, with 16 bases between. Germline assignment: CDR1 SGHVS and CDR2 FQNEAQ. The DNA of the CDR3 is TGTGCCAGCAGCCCTGACGGACTAGCCTATCAGCCCCAGCATTTT. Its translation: CASSPDGLAYQPQHF.

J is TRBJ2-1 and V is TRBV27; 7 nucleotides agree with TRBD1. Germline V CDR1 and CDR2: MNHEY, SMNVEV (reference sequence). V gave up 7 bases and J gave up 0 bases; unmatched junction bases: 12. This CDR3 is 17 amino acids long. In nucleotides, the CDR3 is TGTGCCAGCAAGTCTCCCGGGACAGCCCACTCCTACAATGAGCAGTTCTTC. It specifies CASKSPGTAHSYNEQFF.

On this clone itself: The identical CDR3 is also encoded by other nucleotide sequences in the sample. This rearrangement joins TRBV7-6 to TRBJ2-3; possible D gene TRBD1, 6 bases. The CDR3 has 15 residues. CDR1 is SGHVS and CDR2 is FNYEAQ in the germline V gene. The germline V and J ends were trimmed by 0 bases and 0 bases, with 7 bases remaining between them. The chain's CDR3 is CASSLAGASTDTQYF. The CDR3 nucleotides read TGTGCCAGCAGCTTAGCGGGGGCTAGCACAGATACGCAGTATTTT.

CDR3 DNA sequence: TGCGCCAGCAGCCCGACAGGGGGATGGGAGACCCAGTACTTC. Amino acids: CASSPTGGWETQYF. The chain employs TRBV4-3 and TRBJ2-5, with 9 bases matching TRBD1. CDR1 is LGHNA, CDR2 YSLEER, per germline. V was clipped by 4 bases and J by 5 bases; unmatched bases: 5. This CDR3 has 14 amino acids.

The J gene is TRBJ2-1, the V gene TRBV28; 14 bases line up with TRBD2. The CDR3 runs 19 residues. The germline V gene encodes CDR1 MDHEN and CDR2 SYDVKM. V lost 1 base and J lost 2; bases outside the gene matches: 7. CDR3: CASSLFIGLAGGAYNEQFF. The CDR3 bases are TGTGCCAGCAGTTTATTTATTGGACTAGCGGGGGGTGCCTACAATGAGCAGTTCTTC.

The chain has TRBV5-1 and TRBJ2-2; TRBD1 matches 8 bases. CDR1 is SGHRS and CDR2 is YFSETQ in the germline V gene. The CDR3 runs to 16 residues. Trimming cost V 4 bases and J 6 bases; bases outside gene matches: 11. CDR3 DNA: TGCGCCAGCAGCCCGAGGAGCAGGGGGCTCGCCGGGGAGCTGTTTTTT. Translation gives CASSPRSRGLAGELFF.

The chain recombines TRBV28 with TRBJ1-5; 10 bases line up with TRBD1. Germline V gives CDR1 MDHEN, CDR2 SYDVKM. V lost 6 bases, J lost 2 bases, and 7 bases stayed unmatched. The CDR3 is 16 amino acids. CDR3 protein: CASRVTGTGGNQPQHF. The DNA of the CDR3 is TGTGCCAGCAGAGTTACCGGGACAGGGGGCAATCAGCCCCAGCATTTT.

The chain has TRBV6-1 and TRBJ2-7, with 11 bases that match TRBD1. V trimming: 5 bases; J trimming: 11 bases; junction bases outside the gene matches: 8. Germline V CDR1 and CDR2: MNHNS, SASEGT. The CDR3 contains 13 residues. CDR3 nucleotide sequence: TGTGCCAGCAGTACCGGGACAGGGGGGATGGAGTACTTC. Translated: CASSTGTGGMEYF.

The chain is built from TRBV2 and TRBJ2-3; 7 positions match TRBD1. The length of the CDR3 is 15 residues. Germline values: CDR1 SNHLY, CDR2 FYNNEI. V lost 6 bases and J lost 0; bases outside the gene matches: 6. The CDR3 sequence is CASSDRQGSTDTQYF. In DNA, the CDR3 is TGTGCCAGCAGCGACAGACAGGGTAGCACAGATACGCAGTATTTT.

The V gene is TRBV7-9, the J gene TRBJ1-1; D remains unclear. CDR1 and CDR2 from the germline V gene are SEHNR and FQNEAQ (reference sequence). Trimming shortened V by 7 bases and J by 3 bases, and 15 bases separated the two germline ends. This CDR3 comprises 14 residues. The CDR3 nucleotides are TGTGCCAGCACCCCCGGGGAGGGCTACACTGAAGCTTTCTTT. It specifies CASTPGEGYTEAFF.

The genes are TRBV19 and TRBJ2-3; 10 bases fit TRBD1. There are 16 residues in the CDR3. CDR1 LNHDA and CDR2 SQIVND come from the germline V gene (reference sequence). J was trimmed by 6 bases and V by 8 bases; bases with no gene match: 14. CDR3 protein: CASEDRGRGYTDTQYF. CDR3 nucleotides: TGTGCCAGTGAAGACAGGGGGCGCGGATACACGGATACGCAGTATTTT.

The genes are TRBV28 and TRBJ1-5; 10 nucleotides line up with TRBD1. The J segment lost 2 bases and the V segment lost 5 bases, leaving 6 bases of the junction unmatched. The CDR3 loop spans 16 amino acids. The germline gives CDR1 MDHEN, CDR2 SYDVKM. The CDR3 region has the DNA TGTGCCAGCAGTGCATCCGGGACAGGGGGCAATCAGCCCCAGCATTTT. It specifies CASSASGTGGNQPQHF.

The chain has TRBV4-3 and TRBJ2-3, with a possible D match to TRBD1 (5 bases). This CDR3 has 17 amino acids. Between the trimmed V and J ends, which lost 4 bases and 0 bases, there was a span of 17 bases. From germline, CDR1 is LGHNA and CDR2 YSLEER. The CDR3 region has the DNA TGCGCCAGCAGCCGAAAGGTACAGGTCCGTAGCACAGATACGCAGTATTTT. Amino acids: CASSRKVQVRSTDTQYF.

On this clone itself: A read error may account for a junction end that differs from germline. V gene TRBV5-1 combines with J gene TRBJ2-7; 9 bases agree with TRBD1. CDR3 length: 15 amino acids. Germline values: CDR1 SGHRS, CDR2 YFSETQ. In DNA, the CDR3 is TGCGCCAGCAGCTTGGATCCCAAAACAGGGGGCGTTAGAGACTTC. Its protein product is CASSLDPKTGGVRDF.

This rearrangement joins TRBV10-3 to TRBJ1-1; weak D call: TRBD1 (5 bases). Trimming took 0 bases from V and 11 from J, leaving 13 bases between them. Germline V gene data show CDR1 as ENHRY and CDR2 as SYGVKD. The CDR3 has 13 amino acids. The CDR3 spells CAISESREGRAFF. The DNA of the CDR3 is TGTGCCATCAGTGAGTCCCGAGAGGGGAGGGCTTTCTTT.

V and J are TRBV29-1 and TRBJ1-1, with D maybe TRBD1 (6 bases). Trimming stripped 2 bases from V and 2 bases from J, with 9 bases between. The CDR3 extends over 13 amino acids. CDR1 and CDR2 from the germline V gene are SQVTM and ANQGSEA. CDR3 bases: TGCAGCGTTGAACGACAGGCTAACACTGAAGCTTTCTTT. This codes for CSVERQANTEAFF.